This TCR beta chain was profiled in a study of cytomegalovirus exposure and HLA in healthy donors (dated by TCRdb to 2015 to 2018). As for the study more broadly: In an earlier analysis of around 540 of the donors, 276 Gb of sequence data and 95 million to 130 million unique TCR beta sequences from about 190 million T cells were reported. Roughly 300 gigabases of sequencing data and approximately 93 million unique TCR sequences were included in an early release covering 550 to 650 HLA-typed donors. Among the 398 genotyped donors, about 85% belonged to the genetic ancestry cluster associated with self-reported Caucasian donors. The study aimed to test whether signatures of past pathogen exposure could be identified by cataloging public T cell receptors. The study used immunosequencing to profile the T cell repertoires of 670 or so subjects and linked those repertoires to cytomegalovirus serostatus. Besides the first cohort of 550 to 750 subjects, a separate validation cohort made up of roughly 120 different subjects was used. To predict cytomegalovirus infection status, the study combined high-throughput TCR immunosequencing, statistical association of individual TCRs with disease status, and machine learning. To study patterns of TCR occurrence, a later analysis re-analyzed previously published TCR beta repertoires from 650 to 750 donors and added high-resolution HLA genotyping. Rather than using new phenotypic data, the later analysis identified candidate immune exposures from TCR beta sequences and from how often those sequences occurred across donors. An earlier analysis of 587 of the donors used high-throughput TCR beta sequencing to judge whether each TCR beta V gene segment behaved as functional or pseudogenic. Alongside the repertoire data, information on donor age, sex, ethnicity and CMV serostatus was compiled. A later genetic analysis took genome-wide SNP genotypes for about 55% of the 666 donors and used that subset as a discovery cohort. Every discovery cohort repertoire had been produced on one sequencing platform. Class I and class II HLA loci were covered by the typing at four-digit resolution. The number of typed donors differed by locus: about 620-640 for A, B, C, DRB1 and DQB1; 500 to 550 for DQA1; 606 for DPA1; and 450 to 480 for DPB1. Because of strong linkage in the cohort, four or five DR-DQ haplotypes were treated as single units for association and clustering. Across around 400 genotyped donors of the cohort, an average of approximately 240,000 unique TCR beta nucleotide sequences per donor were sequenced, and roughly 18% of those sequences were non-productive. The research as a whole found: V-gene and J-gene trimming of TCR beta chains was associated with a missense DCLRE1C variant in a later genetic analysis, and the association was replicated in an independent cohort. The earlier analysis of approximately 560 of the donors excluded roughly 17 rarely observed V segments, including chromosome 9 orphons, because counts were too low. When HLA alleles, especially DR and DQ, strongly co-occurred, TCR associations were difficult to assign to individual alleles. In a later analysis, TCR association rates were found to vary across HLA loci, with the most associated TCRs seen for DRB1 alleles and the fewest for HLA-C alleles. In vitro tests confirmed that a few of the cytomegalovirus-associated TCR beta chains recognize cytomegalovirus antigens. Cytomegalovirus status was reported to be diagnosed by the classifier with high specificity and sensitivity in both the original and validation cohorts. In this cohort, only TCR beta chains were sequenced, and detectable features were limited by the absence of alpha or paired-chain data. While some public TCRs were present in many individuals, most TCR sequences turned up only very rarely across donors. A cluster of highly shared sequence variants was judged likely to represent a technical artifact of the sequencing pipeline. Because some donors lacked HLA typing at each locus, the association tests relied only on the typed subset. According to a later analysis, most CMV-associated TCR beta chains appeared to be HLA-restricted, and the HLA associations seemed to be driven largely by CMV exposure. Correlated functional status among segregating V segments might reflect linkage disequilibrium, but an unknown experimental factor could not be ruled out. A later analysis associated 16,951 TCR beta sequences with specific HLA alleles at a false discovery rate of 0.05. Sequencing depth was assumed to be roughly uniform across donors in the presence/absence analyses, though that assumption may not hold. The authors suggested that the approach could potentially be extended to other disease states and immunological phenotypes. A later analysis reported that several top co-occurrence clusters appeared linked to parvovirus B19, influenza, CMV and Epstein-Barr virus. A further reported finding was that TCR beta sequences accurately predicted the HLA-A and HLA-B alleles for most subjects in the first cohort. Compared with equally common non-associated chains, HLA-associated TCR beta chains in a later analysis were more clonally expanded and had lower generation probabilities. In the study, approximately 150 TCR beta chains were listed as associated with cytomegalovirus. CMV serostatus was the only immune exposure information available for the cohort. Broadly in line with IMGT annotations, most TCR beta V segments showed up in productive rearrangements about 87% or about 30% of the time in an earlier analysis of around 550 of the donors. Some IMGT-functional V segments, including TRBV6-2 and TRBV6-3, could not be distinguished by the 87-base-pair reads and were therefore excluded. A later genetic analysis reported fewer N-insertions in productive TCRs among donors in an Asian-associated ancestry cluster than the roughly 700-donor mean.

The method was the immunoSEQ multiplex PCR assay. A mixture of 60 forward primers for TCR Vbeta segments and 13 reverse primers for TCR Jbeta segments was used in the multiplex PCR. The CDR3 region of rearranged TCR beta genes was amplified from genomic DNA by a multiplex PCR assay. The Illumina HiSeq System was used to sequence the amplified TCR beta libraries as 87-base-pair reads. Concerning the study's data processing: In a later analysis, tens of millions of unique TCR beta chains were counted across the approximately 640 repertoires, and around 10 million of these chains were shared by at least two donors. A nearest-neighbor algorithm error-corrected the raw reads and collapsed the reads into unique sequences, merging closely related sequences to remove PCR and sequencing errors. Alignment of CDR3 sequences to IMGT reference sequences was used to assign V, D and J gene segments. For a sequence to be retained, at least a six-nucleotide match to both a V gene segment and a J gene segment was required. A rearrangement counted as productive if the CDR3 had no stop codons and remained in frame with V and J, and every other rearrangement counted as non-productive. Following IMGT convention, CDR3 was defined as the stretch from the second conserved V-encoded cysteine up to the conserved J-encoded phenylalanine. The earlier analysis of approximately 590 of the donors excluded any sequence lacking an unambiguous match to a single V gene segment. An earlier analysis of some 500 of the donors classified V segments as functional when productive rearrangements were above 56.7% and as segregating when the standard deviation between donors was above 5%. A statistical classification framework was built for diagnosing cytomegalovirus status from the catalog of TCR beta chain sequences. V and J gene assignment, in a later analysis, came from comparing TCR nucleotide sequences with IMGT/GENE-DB human TR gene sequences. In a later analysis, CDR3 sequences and most-parsimonious VDJ recombination scenarios were assigned using the TCRdist pipeline. In a later analysis, every TCR beta chain was defined by the combination of its CDR3 amino acid sequence and its V-gene family, and reads without a unique V-gene family were dropped. A later analysis removed nearly 600 highly shared, low-generation-probability nucleotide sequences to deal with suspected cross-contamination and a sequencing artifact. For each public chain, a later analysis derived a clonal expansion index from normalized ranks of inferred template counts within each repertoire. Generation probabilities in a later analysis came from a VDJ recombination model fitted to out-of-frame rearrangements, and those results were checked against IGoR. A later analysis scored TCR-TCR, TCR-HLA and TCR-CMV co-occurrence with hypergeometric tests, applying a repertoire-size bias correction to TCR pairs. To estimate false discovery rates, a later analysis permuted the HLA or CMV assignments 20 times. In a later analysis, co-occurring TCRs were grouped using DBSCAN, with TCRdist sequence similarity added in when clustering inside HLA-allele-positive subsets. For co-occurrence clustering, repertoires with fewer than 30,000 or more than 120,000 public chains were excluded, along with 4 to 6 repertoires with anomalous nucleotide sharing. TCRdb carries this immuneACCESS record with in-frame sequences only. Its versions omit some clonotypes, under half of them owing to an unresolved V gene in the studies checked, with the rest unexplained. V, J and clone size were drawn from that table, and D and trimming were deduced from the DNA. The sample's own table lists about 41,000 clones. In total, the top ten clones hold around 6.2% of the sample.

In total, approximately 610 healthy bone marrow donors made up the cohort. At the time of sampling, every cohort member was nominally healthy, though immune exposures that went unrecorded were likely present. The donor was CMV seronegative and belonged to the group of around 350 seronegative cohort members. Every donor gave a peripheral blood sample, and the peripheral blood mononuclear cells from that sample were used for TCR beta sequencing. Genomic DNA was extracted from the blood cell samples with the Qiagen DNeasy Blood Extraction Kit. Regarding this clone: Its cognate antigen has yet to be identified.

V is shortened by 3 bases, J by 7 bases, and the region joining them spans 16 bases. CDR1 and CDR2, per the germline V gene, are KGHSH and LQKENI. The cysteine opens and the phenylalanine closes a CDR3 of 15 amino acids. Just CDR3 DNA is preserved here, 45 bases in frame from base 1. This chain is built from TRBV18 and TRBJ1-5; D gene: possibly TRBD1, on 5 matching bases. The specimen was PBMCs. This TCR derives from a man between 25 and 39 years old in good health and CMV-seronegative. The DNA is as follows: TGTGCCAGCTCACCGGTTCCGGGGGGTGAGCAGCCCCAGCATTTT. It codes for CASSPVPGGEQPQHF.